The 23 T cell receptor beta chains in this list originate from one sample, sequenced in a study of blood T cell repertoires in COVID-19. Here immunoSEQ multiplex PCR was the method, and the copy in TCRdb shows in-frame clones only, minus some. Among fewer than 150,000 clones listed, about 88% were seen once. Sequencing was done on a sample of peripheral blood. Source of these receptors: a man aged 50-59 years with active or convalescent COVID-19.

This chain's CDR3 is CASSYGTNTEAFF. The DNA of the CDR3 is TGTGCCAGCAGTTACGGCACGAACACTGAAGCTTTCTTT. V and J are TRBV6-2 or TRBV6-3 and TRBJ1-1, with D uncertain. Looked up from germline, CDR1 is MNHEY and CDR2 is SVGEGT. The germline V and J ends were trimmed by 2 bases and 1 base, with 5 bases remaining between them. The CDR3 sequence is 13 residues long.

This chain links TRBV9 with TRBJ1-4; D is possibly TRBD1 (6 bases). This CDR3 spans 15 amino acids. V was pared by 0 bases and J by 7 bases, with 13 bases between. The germline V gene has CDR1 SGDLS and CDR2 YYNGEE. The CDR3 coding sequence is TGTGCCAGCAGCGTAGAGCGGGGGCGGTCTGAAAAACTGTTTTTT. Amino acid sequence: CASSVERGRSEKLFF.

The chain has TRBV7-2 and TRBJ2-7, with 14 bases fitting TRBD2. V shed 0 bases, J shed 2 bases, and the junction held 6 bases outside the gene matches. The CDR3 has 18 residues. Per the germline V gene, CDR1 is SGHTA and CDR2 is FQGNSA. CDR3 in DNA: TGTGCCAGCAGCTTAGCGAAGGGACTAGCGGGAGTCCCCTACGAGCAGTACTTC. Translation gives CASSLAKGLAGVPYEQYF.

This sequence joins TRBV20-1 and TRBJ2-1; weak D call: TRBD2 (5 bases). Looked up from germline, CDR1 is DFQATT and CDR2 is SNEGSKA (reference sequence). Deletions cut 3 bases from V and 8 bases from J, with 5 bases between. The CDR3 is 10 amino acids. CDR3 nucleotide sequence: TGCAGTGCTAGGGACTATGAGCAGTTCTTC. Translation gives CSARDYEQFF.

V gene TRBV28 combines with J gene TRBJ1-1, with unresolved D. In germline, CDR1 is MDHEN, CDR2 SYDVKM. Between the trimmed V and J ends, which lost 3 bases and 0 bases, there was a span of 14 bases. This CDR3 contains 16 residues. In nucleotides, the CDR3 is TGTGCCAGCAGTTTGGTCCAATACGGAGTGAACACTGAAGCTTTCTTT. Its protein is CASSLVQYGVNTEAFF.

The chain combines TRBV30 with TRBJ2-2; TRBD2 is a possible D gene (6 bases). The CDR3 sequence is 14 residues long. Germline V CDR1 and CDR2: GTSNPN, SVGIG (reference sequence). The germline V and J ends were trimmed by 1 base and 7 bases, with 13 bases remaining between them. CDR3: CAWSGGGGIGELFF. As DNA, the CDR3 is TGTGCCTGGAGTGGGGGAGGAGGTATCGGGGAGCTGTTTTTT.

The sample holds one count of this clone. This sequence joins TRBV3-1 (or the pseudogene TRBV3-2) and TRBJ1-6; the match to TRBD1 covers 8 bases. CDR1 is LGHDT and CDR2 is YNNKEL in the germline V gene (reference sequence). After removal of 4 bases from V and 8 bases from J, the junction contained 13 bases not matched to a gene. This CDR3 comprises 17 residues. CDR3 region: CASSPDRVRVFDSPLHF. CDR3 nucleotides: TGTGCCAGCAGCCCGGACAGGGTGCGGGTCTTCGATTCACCCCTCCACTTT.

The chain uses TRBV18 and TRBJ2-5; D unresolved. This CDR3 is built from 12 residues. Germline V gene data show CDR1 as KGHSH and CDR2 as LQKENI. Trimming left V 0 bases short and J 5 bases short, with 4 bases between. The CDR3 reads CASSPPRETQYF. CDR3 DNA sequence: TGTGCCAGCTCACCACCCCGGGAGACCCAGTACTTC.

This clone was seen just once. The V and J genes are TRBV18 and TRBJ2-2, with D hard to call. This CDR3 has 16 amino acids. Germline values: CDR1 KGHSH, CDR2 LQKENI. Trimming removed 1 base from V and 2 bases from J, with 11 bases in between. The DNA of the CDR3 is TGTGCCAGCTCACCACGGCAGTTCCGCAACACCGGGGAGCTGTTTTTT. This encodes CASSPRQFRNTGELFF.

In its sample, this clone was seen once. The chain couples TRBV27 to TRBJ2-1, with 9 bases identical to TRBD1. The germline CDR1 and CDR2 sequences are MNHEY and SMNVEV (reference sequence). The CDR3 runs to 16 residues. V lost 10 bases, J lost 2 bases, and 12 bases stayed unmatched. CDR3: CATNLRTGVAYNEQFF. The CDR3 region has the DNA TGTGCCACCAACCTTCGGACAGGGGTTGCCTACAATGAGCAGTTCTTC.

CDR3 region: CASNTGTSAYNEQFF. CDR3 in DNA: TGTGCCAGCAATACCGGGACTAGCGCTTACAATGAGCAGTTCTTC. The genes are TRBV2 and TRBJ2-1; TRBD2 matches at 10 bases. The CDR3 is 15 residues long. Germline-derived CDR1 and CDR2 are SNHLY and FYNNEI. V was clipped by 7 bases and J by 4 bases; unmatched bases: 7.

The chain combines TRBV5-4 with TRBJ1-3; D is unclear. Germline V gene data show CDR1 as SGHNT and CDR2 as YYREEE (reference sequence). The V and J ends lost 4 bases and 4 bases respectively, with 9 bases between them. The CDR3 runs to 13 residues. The CDR3 DNA reads TGTGCCAGCAGCCCAGAGAGGGGAAACACCATATATTTT. It specifies CASSPERGNTIYF.

The chain carries TRBV2 and TRBJ1-5; no clear D gene. V lost 4 bases to trimming and J lost 7 bases, with 11 bases between them. This CDR3 comprises 13 residues. Germline V CDR1 and CDR2: SNHLY, FYNNEI. The CDR3 here is CASSVQEEQPQHF. The CDR3 nucleotides are TGTGCCAGCAGTGTCCAGGAGGAACAGCCCCAGCATTTT.

The chain employs TRBV28 and TRBJ1-1; a possible D gene is TRBD1 (5 bases). In germline, CDR1 is MDHEN, CDR2 SYDVKM. The CDR3 is 13 residues long. V was pared by 6 bases and J by 2 bases, with 10 bases between. CDR3: CASRLDRNTEAFF. Written as DNA, the CDR3 is TGTGCCAGCAGACTCGACAGAAACACTGAAGCTTTCTTT.

V and J are TRBV28 and TRBJ2-1; 10 positions agree with TRBD2. This CDR3 contains 15 residues. Per germline, CDR1 MDHEN and CDR2 SYDVKM. V shed 3 bases, J shed 9 bases, and the junction held 8 bases outside the gene matches. Here the CDR3 reads CASSFRTSGKSEQFF. The CDR3 DNA is TGTGCCAGCAGTTTTAGGACTAGCGGTAAGAGTGAGCAGTTCTTC.

The chain has TRBV28 and TRBJ1-6, with D tentatively TRBD1 (5 bases). Trimming cost V 7 bases and J 10 bases, with 14 bases left between them. Germline CDR1 reads MDHEN; CDR2 reads SYDVKM. CDR3 size: 13 residues. This chain's CDR3 is CASNDRVYSPLHF. The CDR3 bases are TGTGCCAGCAATGACAGAGTGTACTCACCCCTCCACTTT.

V is TRBV7-2 and J is TRBJ2-7, with 8 positions matching TRBD2. J lost 4 bases, V lost 1 base, and 6 bases had no gene match. This CDR3 region has 15 residues. From germline, CDR1 is SGHTA and CDR2 FQGNSA. As DNA, the CDR3 is TGTGCCAGCAGCTTAGTTCTAGCGGGCGAATACGAGCAGTACTTC. It yields the protein CASSLVLAGEYEQYF.

The chain employs TRBV7-9 and TRBJ1-1; a possible D gene is TRBD1 (5 bases). Germline loops: CDR1 SEHNR, CDR2 FQNEAQ (reference sequence). With 1 base removed from V and 7 bases from J, the gap between germline ends came to 10 bases. The CDR3 spans 13 residues. The CDR3 DNA reads TGTGCCAGCAGCTTAGGGGGCGCAGGTGAAGCTTTCTTT. Encoded protein: CASSLGGAGEAFF.

This chain uses TRBV7-2 with TRBJ2-1; 9 bases match TRBD2. Germline-derived CDR1 and CDR2 are SGHTA and FQGNSA. The CDR3 runs to 15 residues. After removal of 1 base from V and 8 bases from J, the junction contained 6 bases not matched to a gene. As DNA, the CDR3 is TGTGCCAGCAGCTTAGTAGCGGGAGAGGGCTATGAGCAGTTCTTC. It translates to CASSLVAGEGYEQFF.

This clone occurred a few times. The rearrangement uses TRBV7-8 and TRBJ2-2; D may be TRBD1 (6 bases). The ends were cut back, 4 bases at V and 3 bases at J, with 18 bases in the middle. Germline CDR1 and CDR2: SGHVS and FQNEAQ. The CDR3 consists of 17 residues. CDR3 sequence reads: CASSSPQTGQDTGELFF. CDR3 nucleotides: TGTGCCAGCAGCTCCCCGCAAACGGGACAAGACACCGGGGAGCTGTTTTTT.

The chain recombines TRBV12-2 with TRBJ2-3; the table's D call TRBD2 went unverified against the DNA. TRBV12-2 is listed as a pseudogene. This CDR3 contains 20 residues. The CDR3 coding sequence is TGTGCAAGTCGGGGAAGTGGGGGGGTAGGACTAGCGCCCTTAGGAGATACGCAGTATTTT. It specifies CASRGSGGVGLAPLGDTQYF.

The V and J genes are TRBV18 and TRBJ2-6; D possibly corresponds to TRBD1 (6 bases). Germline CDR1 reads KGHSH; CDR2 reads LQKENI. The CDR3 sequence is 18 residues long. Trimming pared 3 bases from V and 1 base from J, leaving 16 bases between. For the CDR3, the DNA is TGTGCCAGCTCACCGTCTCCGCCTCAGGGGTCTGGGGCCAACGTCCTGACTTTC. Residues: CASSPSPPQGSGANVLTF.

This chain links TRBV5-6 with TRBJ2-2; TRBD2 might be the D (6 bases). This CDR3 spans 13 amino acids. The V and J ends lost 3 bases and 7 bases respectively, with 10 bases between them. From germline, CDR1 is SGHDT and CDR2 YYEEEE. CDR3 region: CASSWGEIGELFF. The CDR3 coding sequence is TGTGCCAGCAGCTGGGGGGAGATCGGGGAGCTGTTTTTT. The whole variable domain, filled in from reference TRBV5-6 and TRBJ2-2, reads DAGVTQSPTHLIKTRGQQVTLRCSPKSGHDTVSWYQQALGQGPQFIFQYYEEEERQRGNFPDRFSGHQFPNYSSELNVNALLLGDSALYLCASSWGEIGELFFGEGSRLTVL.